The entry that follows covers one T cell receptor beta chain sequence. Its antigen is unknown. CDR3 size: 14 residues. Per germline, CDR1 SGHKS and CDR2 YYEKEE (reference sequence). Identification of naive CD8+ T cells rested on CD45RO-CCR7+CD27+CD95- status. This sample was taken from a study of CXCR3-negative and CXCR3-positive naive CD8 T cells. Looking at the study overall: Summed over all libraries, TRB reads came to about 140 million, with about 1.5 +/- 0.3 million per library.

5' RACE with UMI labels generated the TRB cDNA libraries. For each CDR3 protein, TCRdb gives one entry from its re-call of the 5' RACE reads, without DNA. The data show 95,000 to 100,000 distinct CDR3 sequences, and the top ten clones hold 0.85% to 1.4%. Overall study findings and caveats: The TRBV-TRBJ usage of naive CXCR3-negative and CXCR3-positive cells was similar, but that of memory cells differed. A higher hydrophobicity marked the TRB CDR3s of CXCR3-positive naive cells versus CXCR3-negative naive cells.

Sequenced input: naive CXCR3+ CD8+ T cells from blood. The subset: CD45RO-CCR7+CD27+CD95- naive CD8+ T cells expressing CXCR3 (TNR3+). The receptor's source is a human donor in good health. Some clones in this sample may be carry-over from other donors' samples. The chain employs TRBV5-5 and TRBJ2-7; TCRdb designates TRBD1, a call that cannot be tested without DNA. The CDR3 reads CASSTGTVAYEQYF.